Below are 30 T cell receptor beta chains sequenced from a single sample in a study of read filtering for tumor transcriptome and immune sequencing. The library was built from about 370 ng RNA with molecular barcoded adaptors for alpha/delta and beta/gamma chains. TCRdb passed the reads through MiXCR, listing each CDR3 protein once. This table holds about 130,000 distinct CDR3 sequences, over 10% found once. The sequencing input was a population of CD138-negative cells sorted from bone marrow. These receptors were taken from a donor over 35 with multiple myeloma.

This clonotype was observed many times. Written as DNA, the CDR3 is TGTGCCACCAACCACAAGGGGGGTAACAATCAGCCCCAGCATTTT. Translating it yields CATNHKGGNNQPQHF. The rearrangement joins TRBV6-6 to TRBJ1-5, with a weak D call TRBD1 (6 bases). The CDR3 spans 15 residues. V was trimmed by 10 bases and J by 3 bases, leaving 19 bases between them. CDR1 is MNHNY, CDR2 SVGAGI, per germline (reference sequence).

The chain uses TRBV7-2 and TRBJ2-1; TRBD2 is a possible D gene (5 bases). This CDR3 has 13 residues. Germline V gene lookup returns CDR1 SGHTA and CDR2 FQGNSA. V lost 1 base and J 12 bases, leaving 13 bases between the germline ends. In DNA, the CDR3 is TGTGCCAGCAGCTTAGGGCGGGCTTTCGGGCAGTTCTTC. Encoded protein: CASSLGRAFGQFF.

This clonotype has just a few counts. The CDR3 region is CSARDLRVTGANVLTF. DNA of the CDR3: TGCAGTGCTAGAGATCTGCGAGTCACTGGGGCCAACGTCCTGACTTTC. The V call is TRBV20-1, the J call TRBJ2-6, with D unclear. V lost 0 bases and J lost 2, with 11 bases in between. CDR1 is DFQATT, CDR2 SNEGSKA, per germline (reference sequence). CDR3 length equals 16 residues.

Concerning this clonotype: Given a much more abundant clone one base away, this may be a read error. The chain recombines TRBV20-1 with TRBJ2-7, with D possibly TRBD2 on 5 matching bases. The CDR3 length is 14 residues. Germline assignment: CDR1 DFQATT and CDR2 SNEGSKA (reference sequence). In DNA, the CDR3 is TGCAGTGCAAGTGCTAGCAGAAGTGACTACGAGCAGTGCTTC. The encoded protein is CSASASRSDYEQCF.

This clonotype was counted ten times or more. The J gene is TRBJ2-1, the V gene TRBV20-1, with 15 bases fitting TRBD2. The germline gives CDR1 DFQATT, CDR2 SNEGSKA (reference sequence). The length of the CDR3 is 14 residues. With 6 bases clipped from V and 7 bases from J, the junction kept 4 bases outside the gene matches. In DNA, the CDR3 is TGCAGTGCAGGGACTAGCGGGGGGTGGAATGAGCAGTTCTTC. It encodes CSAGTSGGWNEQFF.

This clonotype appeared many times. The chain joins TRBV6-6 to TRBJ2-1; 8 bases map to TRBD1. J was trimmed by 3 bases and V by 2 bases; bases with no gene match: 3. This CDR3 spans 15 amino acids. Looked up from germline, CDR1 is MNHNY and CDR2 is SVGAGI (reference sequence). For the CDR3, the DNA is TGTGCCAGCAGTTACCCAGGACAGGGCTACAATGAGCAGTTCTTC. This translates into CASSYPGQGYNEQFF.

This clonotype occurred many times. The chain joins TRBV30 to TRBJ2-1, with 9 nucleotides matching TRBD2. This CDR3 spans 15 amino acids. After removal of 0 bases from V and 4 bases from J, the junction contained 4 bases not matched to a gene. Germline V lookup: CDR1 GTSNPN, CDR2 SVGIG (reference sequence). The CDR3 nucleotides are TGTGCCTGGAGTGTTCTAGCGGGAAGTTACAATGAGCAGTTCTTC. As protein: CAWSVLAGSYNEQFF.

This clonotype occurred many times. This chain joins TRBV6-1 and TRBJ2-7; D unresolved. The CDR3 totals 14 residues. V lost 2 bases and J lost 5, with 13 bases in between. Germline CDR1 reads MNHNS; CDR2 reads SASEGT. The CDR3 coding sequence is TGTGCCAGCAGTGAATCGGGCGGAGATCACGAGCAGTACTTC. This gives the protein CASSESGGDHEQYF.

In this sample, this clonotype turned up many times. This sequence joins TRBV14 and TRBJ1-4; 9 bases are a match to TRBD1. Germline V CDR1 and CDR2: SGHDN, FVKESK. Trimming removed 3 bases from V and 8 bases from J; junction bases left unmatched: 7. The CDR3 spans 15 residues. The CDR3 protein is CASSQPTGGLEKLFF. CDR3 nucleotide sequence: TGTGCCAGCAGCCAGCCGACAGGGGGTTTGGAAAAACTGTTTTTT.

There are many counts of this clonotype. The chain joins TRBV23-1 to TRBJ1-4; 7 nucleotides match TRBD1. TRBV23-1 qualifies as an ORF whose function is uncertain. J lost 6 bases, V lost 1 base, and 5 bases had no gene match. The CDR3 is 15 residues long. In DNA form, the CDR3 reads TGCGCCAGCAGTCAATTAAACAGGGGAGATGAAAAACTGTTTTTT. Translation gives CASSQLNRGDEKLFF.

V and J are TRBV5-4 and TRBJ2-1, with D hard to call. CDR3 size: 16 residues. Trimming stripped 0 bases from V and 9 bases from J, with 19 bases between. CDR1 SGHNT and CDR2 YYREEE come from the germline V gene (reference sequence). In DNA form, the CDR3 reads TGTGCCAGCAGCTTGGTTGGTAGTGTAGCCACTTTTGAGCAGTTCTTC. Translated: CASSLVGSVATFEQFF.

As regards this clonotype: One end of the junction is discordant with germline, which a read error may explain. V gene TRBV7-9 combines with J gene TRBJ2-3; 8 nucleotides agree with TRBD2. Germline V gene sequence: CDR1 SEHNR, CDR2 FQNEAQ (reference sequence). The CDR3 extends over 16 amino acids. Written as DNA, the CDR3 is TGTGCTAGCAGCCCCGGGAGGGGGTTTAGCACAGATACGCAGTATTTT. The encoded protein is CASSPGRGFSTDTQYF.

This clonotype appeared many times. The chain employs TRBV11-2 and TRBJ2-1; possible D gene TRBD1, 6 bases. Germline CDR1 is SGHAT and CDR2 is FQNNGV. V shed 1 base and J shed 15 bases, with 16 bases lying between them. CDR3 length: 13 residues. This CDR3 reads CASSLARGPKRFF. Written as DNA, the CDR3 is TGTGCCAGCAGCTTAGCCAGGGGTCCCAAGAGGTTCTTC.

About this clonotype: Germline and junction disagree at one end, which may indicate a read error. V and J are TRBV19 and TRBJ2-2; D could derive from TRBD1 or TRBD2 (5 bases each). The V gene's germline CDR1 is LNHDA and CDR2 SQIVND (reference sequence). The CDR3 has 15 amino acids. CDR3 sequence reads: CASSIDRVRSGELLF. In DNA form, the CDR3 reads TGTGCCAGTAGTATAGACAGGGTGCGGTCCGGGGAGCTGTTATTT.

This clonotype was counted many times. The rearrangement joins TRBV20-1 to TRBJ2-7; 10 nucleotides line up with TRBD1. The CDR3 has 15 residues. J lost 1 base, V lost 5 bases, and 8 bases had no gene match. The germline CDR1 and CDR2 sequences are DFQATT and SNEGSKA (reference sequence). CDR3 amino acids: CSADPGTGESYEQYF. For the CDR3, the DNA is TGCAGTGCTGACCCCGGGACAGGGGAATCCTACGAGCAGTACTTC.

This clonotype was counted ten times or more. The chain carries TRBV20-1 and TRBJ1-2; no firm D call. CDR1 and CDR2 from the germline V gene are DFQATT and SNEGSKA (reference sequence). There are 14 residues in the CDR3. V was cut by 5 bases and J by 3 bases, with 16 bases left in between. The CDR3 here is CSAVRRRHDYGYTF. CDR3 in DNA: TGCAGTGCTGTGAGACGGAGACACGACTATGGCTACACCTTC.

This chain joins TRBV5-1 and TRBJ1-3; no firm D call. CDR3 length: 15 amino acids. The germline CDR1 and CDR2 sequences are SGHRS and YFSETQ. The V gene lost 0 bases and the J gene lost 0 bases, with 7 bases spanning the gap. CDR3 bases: TGCGCCAGCAGCTTGGCCGGGAACTCTGGAAACACCATATATTTT. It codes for CASSLAGNSGNTIYF.

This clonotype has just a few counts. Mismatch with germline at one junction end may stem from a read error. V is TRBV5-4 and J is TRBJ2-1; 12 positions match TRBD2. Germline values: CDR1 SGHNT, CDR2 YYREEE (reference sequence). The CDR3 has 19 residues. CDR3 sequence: CASRAGLAGFPTEGNERFF. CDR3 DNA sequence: TGTGCCAGCAGGGCCGGACTAGCGGGATTCCCCACTGAGGGGAATGAGCGGTTCTTC.

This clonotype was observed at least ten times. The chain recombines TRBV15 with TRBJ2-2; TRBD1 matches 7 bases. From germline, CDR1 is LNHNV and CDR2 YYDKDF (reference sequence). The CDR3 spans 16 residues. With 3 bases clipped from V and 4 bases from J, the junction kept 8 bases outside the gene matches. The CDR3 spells CATSRDDRALTGELFF. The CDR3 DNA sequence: TGTGCCACCAGCAGGGATGACAGGGCCCTCACCGGGGAGCTGTTTTTT.

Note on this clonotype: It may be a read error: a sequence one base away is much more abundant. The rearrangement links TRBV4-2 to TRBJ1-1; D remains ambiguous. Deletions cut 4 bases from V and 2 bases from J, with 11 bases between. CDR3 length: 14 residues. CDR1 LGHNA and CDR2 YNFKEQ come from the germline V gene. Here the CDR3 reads CASSRPPLNTEAFF. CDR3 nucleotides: TGTGCCAGCAGCCGACCGCCCCTAAACACTGAAGCTTTCTTT.

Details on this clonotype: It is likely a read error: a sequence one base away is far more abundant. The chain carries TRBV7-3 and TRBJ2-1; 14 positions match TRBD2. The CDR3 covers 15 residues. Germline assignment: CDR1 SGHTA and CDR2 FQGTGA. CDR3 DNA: TGTGCCAGCAGCCCGGGACTAGCGGGAGCGTATGAGCAGTCCTTC. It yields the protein CASSPGLAGAYEQSF.

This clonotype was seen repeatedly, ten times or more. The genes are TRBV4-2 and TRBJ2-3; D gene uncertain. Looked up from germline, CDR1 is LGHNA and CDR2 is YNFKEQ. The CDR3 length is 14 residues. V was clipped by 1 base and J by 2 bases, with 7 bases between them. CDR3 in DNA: TGTGCCAGCAGCCAAGGAACACCCACAGATACGCAGTATTTT. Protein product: CASSQGTPTDTQYF.

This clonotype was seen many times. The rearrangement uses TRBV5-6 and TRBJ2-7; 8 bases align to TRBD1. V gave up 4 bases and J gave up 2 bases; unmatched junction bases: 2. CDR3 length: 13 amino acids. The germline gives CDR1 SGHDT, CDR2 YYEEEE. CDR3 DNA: TGTGCCAGCAGCATGACAGGGGCCTACGAGCAGTACTTC. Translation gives CASSMTGAYEQYF.

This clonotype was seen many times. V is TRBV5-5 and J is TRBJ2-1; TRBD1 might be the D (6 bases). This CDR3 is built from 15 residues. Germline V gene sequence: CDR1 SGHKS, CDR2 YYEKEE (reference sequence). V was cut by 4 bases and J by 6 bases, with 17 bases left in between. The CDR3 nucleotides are TGTGCCAGCAGCGAGCCATTTGGACAGTCCAATGAGCAGTTCTTC. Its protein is CASSEPFGQSNEQFF.

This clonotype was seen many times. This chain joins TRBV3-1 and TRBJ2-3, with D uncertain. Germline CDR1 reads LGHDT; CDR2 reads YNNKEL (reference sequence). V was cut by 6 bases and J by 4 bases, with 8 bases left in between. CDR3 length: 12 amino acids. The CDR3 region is CASSHNADTQYF. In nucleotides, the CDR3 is TGTGCCAGCAGTCACAACGCAGATACGCAGTATTTT.

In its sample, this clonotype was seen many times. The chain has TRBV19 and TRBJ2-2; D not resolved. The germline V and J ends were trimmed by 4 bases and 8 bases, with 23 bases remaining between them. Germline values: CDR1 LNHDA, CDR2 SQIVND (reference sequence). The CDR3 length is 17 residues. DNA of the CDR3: TGTGCCAGTAGTAACGTGTTTTCTAGGGTCAACCTTGGGGAGCTGTTTTTT. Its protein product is CASSNVFSRVNLGELFF. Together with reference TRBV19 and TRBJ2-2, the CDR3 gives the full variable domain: DGGITQSPKYLFRKEGQNVTLSCEQNLNHDAMYWYRQDPGQGLRLIYYSQIVNDFQKGDIAEGYSVSREKKESFPLTVTSAQKNPTAFYLCASSNVFSRVNLGELFFGEGSRLTVL.

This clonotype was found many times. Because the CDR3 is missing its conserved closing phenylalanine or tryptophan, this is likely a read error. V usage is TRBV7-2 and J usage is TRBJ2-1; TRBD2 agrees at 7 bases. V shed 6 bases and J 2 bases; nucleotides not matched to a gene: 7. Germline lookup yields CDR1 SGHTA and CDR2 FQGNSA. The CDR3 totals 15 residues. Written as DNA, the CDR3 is TGTGCCAGCAGGGAAGTGGGAGGGACCTACAATGAGCAGTTCTCC. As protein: CASREVGGTYNEQFS.

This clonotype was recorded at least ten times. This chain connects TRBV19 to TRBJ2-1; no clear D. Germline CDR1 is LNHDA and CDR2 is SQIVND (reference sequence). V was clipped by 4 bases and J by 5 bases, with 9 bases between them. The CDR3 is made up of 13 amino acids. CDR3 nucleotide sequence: TGTGCCAGTAGTACCGCGGCGAACAATGAGCAGTTCTTC. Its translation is CASSTAANNEQFF.

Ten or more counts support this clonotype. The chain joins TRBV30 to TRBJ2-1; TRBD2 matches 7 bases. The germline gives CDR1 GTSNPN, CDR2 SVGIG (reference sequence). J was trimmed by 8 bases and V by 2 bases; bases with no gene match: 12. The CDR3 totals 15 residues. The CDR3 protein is CAWSSRDYRRDEQFF. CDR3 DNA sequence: TGTGCCTGGAGTAGTCGGGACTACCGGCGGGATGAGCAGTTCTTC.

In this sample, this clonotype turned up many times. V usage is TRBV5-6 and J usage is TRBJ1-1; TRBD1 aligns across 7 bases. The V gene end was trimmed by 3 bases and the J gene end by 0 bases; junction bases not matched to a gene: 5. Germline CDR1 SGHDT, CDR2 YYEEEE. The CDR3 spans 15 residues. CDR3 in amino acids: CASSSRQGLNTEAFF. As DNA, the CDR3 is TGTGCCAGCAGCTCAAGACAGGGTCTGAACACTGAAGCTTTCTTT.